A single sample is the source of the 24 T cell receptor beta chains below, sequenced in a study of T cells in Graves' hyperthyroidism and ophthalmopathy. RNA transcripts yielded amplified TCR beta CDR3 regions. The TCR CDR3 first-round RT-PCR relied on the HTBI primer set. A single record per CDR3 protein comes from TCRdb applying MiXCR to the multiplex PCR reads. In the table there are about 410,000 distinct CDR3 sequences, roughly 14% of which are singletons. The source material was blood. These receptor sequences come from a man aged 18-30 years with Graves' ophthalmopathy.

A word on this clonotype: It may be a read error: a sequence one base away is much more abundant. The rearrangement joins TRBV6-1 to TRBJ1-1; D is perhaps TRBD1 (6 bases). The CDR3 length is 15 residues. V was trimmed by 10 bases and J by 1 base, leaving 19 bases between them. Germline V lookup: CDR1 MNHNS, CDR2 SASEGT. The chain's CDR3 is CAISGVQGQNTEAFF. Written as DNA, the CDR3 is TGTGCCATCAGCGGGGTACAGGGCCAGAACACTGAAGCTTTCTTT.

This clonotype was found a few times. The J gene is TRBJ2-2, the V gene TRBV6-1; 11 bases agree with TRBD2. CDR1 MNHNS and CDR2 SASEGT come from the germline V gene. V was pared by 5 bases and J by 4 bases, with 6 bases of the junction left unmatched. The CDR3 length is 16 residues. Written as DNA, the CDR3 is TGTGCCAGCAGTCGAGTAGCGGGAGGGGGCACCGGGGAGCTGTTTTTT. It codes for CASSRVAGGGTGELFF.

This clonotype was observed at least ten times. The chain has TRBV7-2 and TRBJ2-3; D is possibly TRBD2 (6 bases). This CDR3 spans 13 amino acids. V lost 0 bases to trimming and J lost 10 bases, with 11 bases between them. CDR1 is SGHTA and CDR2 is FQGNSA in the germline V gene. The CDR3 region has the DNA TGTGCCAGCAGCTTAGCGGGGCGGGATGCGCAGTATTTT. It codes for CASSLAGRDAQYF.

This clonotype was counted at least ten times. The genes are TRBV11-3 and TRBJ2-2; no firm D call. The CDR3 spans 15 residues. Per germline, CDR1 SGHNT and CDR2 YENEEA. V was shortened by 1 base and J by 1 base, with 7 bases between the two germline ends. Written as DNA, the CDR3 is TGTGCCAGCAGCTTAGGTCTAGGGAACACCGGGGAGCTGTTTTTT. This encodes CASSLGLGNTGELFF.

At least ten counts were recorded for this clonotype. The rearrangement links TRBV7-9 to TRBJ2-5; no firm D call. Germline V gives CDR1 SEHNR, CDR2 FQNEAQ (reference sequence). The CDR3 extends over 16 amino acids. Trimming left V 5 bases short and J 2 bases short, with 18 bases between. CDR3 coding DNA: TGTGCCAGCAGCAAAAGGGATCTCGGAGCTCAAGAGACCCAGTACTTC. Its protein product is CASSKRDLGAQETQYF.

This clonotype was detected ten times or more. The rearrangement links TRBV20-1 to TRBJ1-2; TRBD1 might be the D (5 bases). The V end was cut by 1 base, the J end by 2 bases, with 11 bases between. Germline V gene data show CDR1 as DFQATT and CDR2 as SNEGSKA (reference sequence). The CDR3 runs to 14 residues. The CDR3 region has the DNA TGCAGTGCTAGAGGTGGGGCGGGGAACTATGGCTACACCTTC. Translation: CSARGGAGNYGYTF.

This clonotype was counted many times. The gene calls are TRBV27 and TRBJ2-1, with 10 bases aligning to TRBD2. After removal of 8 bases from V and 0 bases from J, the junction contained 10 bases not matched to a gene. This CDR3 is 17 amino acids long. The V gene's germline CDR1 is MNHEY and CDR2 SMNVEV (reference sequence). The CDR3 loop is CASAASSGRSSYNEQFF. In nucleotides, the CDR3 is TGTGCCAGCGCGGCAAGTAGCGGGAGGAGCTCCTACAATGAGCAGTTCTTC.

This clonotype has a handful of counts. CDR3 sequence: CASSIGYNEQFF. The CDR3 DNA is TGTGCCAGTAGTATAGGGTACAATGAGCAGTTCTTC. This chain links TRBV19 with TRBJ2-1; D not resolved. V lost 1 base and J 4 bases, leaving 2 bases between the germline ends. Germline values: CDR1 LNHDA, CDR2 SQIVND (reference sequence). This CDR3 spans 12 amino acids.

This clonotype was seen many times. This chain uses TRBV6-1 with TRBJ1-5; 9 bases fit TRBD1. This CDR3 contains 17 residues. V lost 3 bases, J lost 2 bases, and 8 bases stayed unmatched. Germline loops: CDR1 MNHNS, CDR2 SASEGT. DNA of the CDR3: TGTGCCAGCAGTGAGGACAGGGGCGGCTTACGCAATCAGCCCCAGCATTTT. As protein: CASSEDRGGLRNQPQHF.

J is TRBJ2-3 and V is TRBV4-1; no reliable D call. CDR1 MGHRA and CDR2 YSYEKL come from the germline V gene. There are 12 residues in the CDR3. V dropped 3 bases and J dropped 5 bases, with 6 bases sitting between them. The CDR3 nucleotides read TGCGCCAGCAGCCACATCCGAGATACGCAGTATTTT. This sequence encodes CASSHIRDTQYF.

The chain uses TRBV4-1 and TRBJ2-3, with D possibly matching TRBD1 (6 bases). V lost 1 base to trimming and J lost 3 bases, with 11 bases between them. This CDR3 contains 15 residues. CDR1 and CDR2 (germline): MGHRA, YSYEKL. The CDR3 bases are TGCGCCAGCAGCCAAGTACAGGGATGGACAGATACGCAGTATTTT. This translates into CASSQVQGWTDTQYF.

This clonotype has at least ten counts. The rearrangement joins TRBV7-9 to TRBJ2-1, with D uncertain. Germline lookup yields CDR1 SEHNR and CDR2 FQNEAQ (reference sequence). V lost 0 bases, J lost 8 bases, and 2 bases lay in between. This CDR3 contains 11 residues. CDR3 in amino acids: CASSLAYEQFF. The CDR3 region has the DNA TGTGCCAGCAGCTTAGCTTATGAGCAGTTCTTC.

This clonotype was seen at least ten times. The chain has TRBV7-6 and TRBJ2-3, with 9 bases that match TRBD2. The CDR3 spans 17 residues. Germline values: CDR1 SGHVS, CDR2 FNYEAQ. The V and J ends lost 2 bases and 4 bases, in that order; junction bases with no gene match: 10. The DNA of the CDR3 is TGTGCCAGCAGCTTACCCCCCTGGCGGGAGGGGGCAGATACGCAGTATTTT. This encodes CASSLPPWREGADTQYF.

The J gene is TRBJ1-2, the V gene TRBV18, with TRBD1 as a possible D gene (6 bases). This CDR3 comprises 17 residues. CDR1 KGHSH and CDR2 LQKENI come from the germline V gene. With 2 bases removed from V and 4 bases from J, the gap between germline ends came to 20 bases. The CDR3 nucleotides read TGTGCCAGCTCACCAGCCGGGGCAGGGACAAATTTCTATGGCTACACCTTC. Translated, it gives CASSPAGAGTNFYGYTF.

This clonotype was seen many times. The chain combines TRBV12-3 or TRBV12-4 with TRBJ1-2, with D uncertain. CDR3 length: 15 residues. V lost 6 bases, J lost 3 bases, and 17 bases lay in between. The CDR3 DNA follows: TGTGCCAGCAGCCTCCCGTCCAAGGGAGACTATGGCTACACCTTC. Protein product: CASSLPSKGDYGYTF.

V gene TRBV24-1 combines with J gene TRBJ1-5, with 7 bases identical to TRBD1. Trimming took 5 bases from V and 11 from J; bases not matched to a gene: 11. The CDR3 runs to 14 residues. CDR1 is KGHDR and CDR2 is SFDVKD in the germline V gene. CDR3 loop: CATSGRQGRQAQHF. CDR3 nucleotide sequence: TGTGCCACCAGTGGCAGACAGGGTAGACAAGCCCAGCATTTT.

At least ten counts were recorded for this clonotype. This chain connects TRBV29-1 to TRBJ2-3; D is possibly TRBD1 (6 bases). The CDR3 totals 14 residues. Germline lookup yields CDR1 SQVTM and CDR2 ANQGSEA. Trimming cost V 4 bases and J 2 bases, with 13 bases left between them. The CDR3: CSVGPGALTDTQYF. CDR3 DNA sequence: TGCAGCGTTGGCCCAGGGGCCCTCACAGATACGCAGTATTTT.

The V call is TRBV27, the J call TRBJ2-1; D not certain. The V gene lost 3 bases and the J gene lost 2 bases, with 5 bases spanning the gap. The CDR3 runs to 13 residues. Germline V gene data show CDR1 as MNHEY and CDR2 as SMNVEV (reference sequence). CDR3 in DNA: TGTGCCAGCAGTTTTAATCCCTACAATGAGCAGTTCTTC. Encoded protein: CASSFNPYNEQFF.

This clonotype was seen ten or more times. The J gene is TRBJ2-1, the V gene TRBV4-1; the D gene is possibly TRBD2 (6 bases). Trimming shortened V by 8 bases and J by 8 bases, and 16 bases separated the two germline ends. Germline CDR1 and CDR2: MGHRA and YSYEKL. This CDR3 is 13 amino acids long. The CDR3 nucleotides are TGCGCCAGCCGCCTCGCGGGGTCGGATGAGCAGTTCTTC. This sequence encodes CASRLAGSDEQFF.

This clonotype is a singleton in its sample. This clone may be a read error of a much larger clone one base away. V and J are TRBV5-8 and TRBJ2-5, with D maybe TRBD2 (5 bases). This CDR3 comprises 14 residues. Germline CDR1 SGHTS, CDR2 YDEGEE. The DNA for the CDR3 is TGTGCCCGCAGCTTGGAGGCATGGAGCGAGACCCAGTACTTC. It encodes CARSLEAWSETQYF.

This clonotype was observed many times. This chain connects TRBV5-1 to TRBJ2-3, with 10 bases identical to TRBD2. Losses at the gene ends were 9 bases for V and 0 bases for J; bases not matched to a gene: 4. This CDR3 contains 14 residues. Germline values: CDR1 SGHRS, CDR2 YFSETQ. This CDR3 is CATSGSLSTDTQYF. CDR3 in DNA: TGCGCCACTAGCGGGAGTCTCAGCACAGATACGCAGTATTTT.

There are many counts of this clonotype. The CDR3 nucleotides are TGTGCCAGCAGGCGAGGGACCTCGCTACGGGGCTACACCTTC. Translated, it gives CASRRGTSLRGYTF. The gene calls are TRBV2 and TRBJ1-2; TRBD1 might be the D (5 bases). The CDR3 is made up of 14 amino acids. Trimming removed 6 bases from V and 8 bases from J, with 19 bases in between. Germline V gene data show CDR1 as SNHLY and CDR2 as FYNNEI. The variable domain in full, with the rest retrieved from reference TRBV2 and TRBJ1-2, is EPEVTQTPSHQVTQMGQEVILRCVPISNHLYFYWYRQILGQKVEFLVSFYNNEISEKSEIFDDQFSVERPDGSNFTLKIRSTKLEDSAMYFCASRRGTSLRGYTFGSGTRLTVV.

This clonotype was recorded at least ten times. V and J are TRBV20-1 and TRBJ2-5; D remains unclear. CDR1 is DFQATT and CDR2 is SNEGSKA in the germline V gene (reference sequence). Trimming stripped 3 bases from V and 4 bases from J, with 9 bases between. The CDR3 has 12 residues. The CDR3 region has the DNA TGCAGTGCTAGTCCTGTGGCAGAGACCCAGTACTTC. This gives the protein CSASPVAETQYF.

This clonotype was picked up many times. The chain uses TRBV10-1 and TRBJ2-2; D not resolved. Germline loops: CDR1 WNHNN, CDR2 SYGVQD (reference sequence). Trimming took 2 bases from V and 7 from J, leaving 11 bases between them. The CDR3 is 14 residues long. The CDR3 here is CASSEVTAGGELFF. For the CDR3, the DNA is TGCGCCAGCAGTGAGGTGACGGCAGGCGGGGAGCTGTTTTTT.